This TCR beta chain was sequenced during a study of blood T cell repertoires in COVID-19. The CDR3 spans 13 residues. V was cut by 8 bases and J by 1 base, with 6 bases left in between. Germline loops: CDR1 SGHTA, CDR2 FQGNSA. This clone occurred once. Libraries were prepared by immunoSEQ multiplex PCR; TCRdb keeps only in-frame clonotypes and omits some of them. The table records some 220,000 clones, about 87% of them present only once. The chain carries TRBV7-2 and TRBJ1-6; D unclear. This sequence was found in a woman aged 25-40 years who had recovered from COVID-19. The sequenced sample consisted of PBMCs or T cells enriched from blood (not recorded which). Written as DNA, the CDR3 is TGTGCCAGCCGCGGTTCCTATAATTCACCCCTCCACTTT. Translating it yields CASRGSYNSPLHF. The entire variable domain, with the rest obtained from reference TRBV7-2 and TRBJ1-6, is as follows: GAGVSQSPSNKVTEKGKDVELRCDPISGHTALYWYRQSLGQGLEFLIYFQGNSAPDKSGLPSDRFSAERTGGSVSTLTIQRTQQEDSAVYLCASRGSYNSPLHFGNGTRLTVT.